This is a list of T cell receptor beta chains from one sample in a study of human T cells and chemical hapten exposure. Each CDR3 protein is one row after TCRdb ran MiXCR on the RACE reads. Of roughly 70,000 distinct CDR3 sequences in the sample, approximately 29% were seen once. The sample here was whole blood, taken in connection with sensitization to the hapten diphenylcyclopropenone (DPC). The receptors stem from a man aged 35 to 55 with alopecia areata. Some clones in this sample may be carry-over from other donors' samples. Both conserved end residues are part of each CDR3. D genes are given only for firm matches. Size values are once, few and many counts, or a class for expanded clones, and some rows have none.

>TRBD1|TRBJ2-7|.|TRBV5-1
TGCGCCAGCAGCCCGATCCGGGACAGTTCAACCTACGAGCAGTACTTC
CASSPIRDSSTYEQYF
>.|TRBJ2-5|.|TRBV7-2
TGTGCCAGCTCCGAGGCAGGGAACCGAGAGACCCAGTACTTC
CASSEAGNRETQYF
>.|TRBJ2-7|.|TRBV30
TGTGCCTGGAGCATTAGCTCCTACGAGCAGTACTTC
CAWSISSYEQYF
>.|TRBJ2-7|.|TRBV9
TGTGCCAGCAGCGTAGTTGAGGGATACGAGCAGTACTTC
CASSVVEGYEQYF
>TRBD2|TRBJ2-3|few|TRBV12-3/TRBV12-4
TGTGCCAGCAGCCGAGGGACTAGCGGCACAGATACGCAGTATTTT
CASSRGTSGTDTQYF
>TRBD1|TRBJ1-5|few|TRBV20-1
TGCAGTGCTAGTGGGCAGGGGGGCGATTATAGCAATCAGCCCCAGCATTTT
CSASGQGGDYSNQPQHF
>TRBD2|TRBJ2-1|.|TRBV28
TGTGCCACCCGATCGGGGAGGGCCAATAATGAGCAGTTCTTC
CATRSGRANNEQFF
>.|TRBJ1-6|.|TRBV28
TGTGCCAGCAGGGGGAACGACGTCGGGGATTCACCCCTCCACTTT
CASRGNDVGDSPLHF
>.|TRBJ2-2|few|TRBV7-2
TGTGCCAGCAGCTCGACTAGGGAGAACACCGGGGAGCTGTTTTTT
CASSSTRENTGELFF
>TRBD1|TRBJ1-2|.|TRBV5-1
TGCGCCAGCAGCTTGGGACAGGGCACCTATGGCTACACCTTC
CASSLGQGTYGYTF
>.|TRBJ2-7|few|TRBV28
TGTGCCAGCAGCTCAACGAGGGGGAACCCCTACGAGCAGTACTTC
CASSSTRGNPYEQYF
>TRBD1|TRBJ2-7|.|TRBV5-4
TGTGCCAGCAGCTTTAATCCCGGGACAGATTACGAGCAGTACTTC
CASSFNPGTDYEQYF
>TRBD1|TRBJ2-7|.|TRBV5-1
TGCGCCAGCAGCTTGGCCATTTCCGGGACAGCATCCTACGAGCAGTACTTC
CASSLAISGTASYEQYF
>.|TRBJ2-7|.|TRBV4-3
TGCGCCAGCAGCCCTACTCAAGGCTACGAGCAGTACTTC
CASSPTQGYEQYF
>.|TRBJ2-1|few|TRBV28
TGTGCCAGCAGCCAAGACAGTAGCTCCTACAATGAGCAGTTCTTC
CASSQDSSSYNEQFF
>TRBD1|TRBJ1-3|few|TRBV7-6
TGTGCCAGCAGCATAATCGACAGGGGGTCTGGAAACACCATATATTTT
CASSIIDRGSGNTIYF
>.|TRBJ2-7|.|TRBV6-2/TRBV6-3
TGTGCCAGCAGTTACGCGACAGGCCCCTTCTCCTACGAGCAGTACTTC
CASSYATGPFSYEQYF
>.|TRBJ2-2|.|TRBV10-3
TGTGCCATCGGGTTGCAGAACACCGGGGAGCTGTTTTTT
CAIGLQNTGELFF
>.|TRBJ1-5|few|TRBV12-3/TRBV12-4
TGTGCCAGCAGGGGATATAGCAATCAGCCCCAGCATTTT
CASRGYSNQPQHF
>.|TRBJ2-7|.|TRBV6-1
TGTGCCAGCAGCCCAGCGACCGACTACGAGCAGTACTTC
CASSPATDYEQYF
>.|TRBJ2-2|.|TRBV6-5
TGTGCCAGCAGTTACTCAGGGACCCAGGGGGAGCTGTTTTTT
CASSYSGTQGELFF
>TRBD2|TRBJ2-1|.|TRBV3-1
TGTGCCAGCACCCACGAGCGGGAAGAAAACAATGAGCAGTTCTTC
CASTHEREENNEQFF
>TRBD2|TRBJ2-3|.|TRBV6-2/TRBV6-3
TGTGCCAGCAGTTACAGACTAGCGGGCCCCACAGATACGCAGTATTTT
CASSYRLAGPTDTQYF
>.|TRBJ2-1|.|TRBV7-2
TGTGCCAGCAGCGATTCACAGGGGAGGAATGAGCAGTTCTTC
CASSDSQGRNEQFF
>.|TRBJ2-3|few|TRBV10-3
TGTGCCATCAGTGAGGGCTCCCGAGGCACAGATACGCAGTATTTT
CAISEGSRGTDTQYF
>.|TRBJ1-1|few|TRBV20-1
TGCAGTGCTAGAGGAAGACAGTCTGAAGCTTTCTTT
CSARGRQSEAFF
>.|TRBJ1-4|.|TRBV5-1
TGCGCCAGCAGCTTGGCTAGAAGTGAAAAACTGTTTTTT
CASSLARSEKLFF
>TRBD1|TRBJ2-2|.|TRBV11-3
TGTGCCAGCAGCCCTGGACAGGGACACGGGGAGCTGTTTTTT
CASSPGQGHGELFF
>.|TRBJ1-5|.|TRBV6-2/TRBV6-3
TGTGCCAGCAGTAACCCCAATCAGCCCCAGCATTTT
CASSNPNQPQHF
>TRBD2|TRBJ2-2|.|TRBV7-9
TGTGCCAGCAGCGATGGGGATCTAGCGGTCGCGAACACCGGGGAGCTGTTTTTT
CASSDGDLAVANTGELFF
>TRBD1|TRBJ2-5|few|TRBV11-2
TGTGCCAGCACCGCCCGGCTAGGACAGGGGCAAGAGACCCAGTACTTC
CASTARLGQGQETQYF
>.|TRBJ1-5|few|TRBV6-6
TGTGCCAGCAGTTACCAGCAGCATCAGCCCCAGCATTTT
CASSYQQHQPQHF
>.|TRBJ2-7|.|TRBV20-1
TGCAGTGCTCCCCTGGAAGGGTTGCACTACGAGCAGTACTTC
CSAPLEGLHYEQYF
>TRBD2|TRBJ2-7|once|TRBV7-9
TGTGCCAGCAGCCTCCTAGCGGGAGGAACCGAGCAGTACTTC
CASSLLAGGTEQYF
>.|TRBJ2-1|.|TRBV20-1
TGCAGTGCTGCGGGACTTTTTGGCGATGAGCAGTTCTTC
CSAAGLFGDEQFF
>TRBD1|TRBJ2-3|few|TRBV11-2
TGTGCCAGCAGCCCGACAGGGGGCCTTACAGATACGCAGTATTTT
CASSPTGGLTDTQYF
>.|TRBJ2-1|.|TRBV10-3
TGTGCCATCAGTGAGAGTCTAGCGCTGTCCTACAATGAGCAGTTCTTC
CAISESLALSYNEQFF
>TRBD1|TRBJ1-2|.|TRBV7-9
TGTGCCAGCAGCCGGACAGGGGTGGATGGCTACACCTTC
CASSRTGVDGYTF
>TRBD2|TRBJ2-5|few|TRBV28
TGTGCCAGCAGCACCCCGGGGGGGCCGAGGCGGGAGACCCAGTACTTC
CASSTPGGPRRETQYF
>TRBD2|TRBJ2-3|.|TRBV12-3/TRBV12-4
TGTGCCAGCAGTTCACGGAGGCTAGCGGGGGGGAGAGATACGCAGTATTTT
CASSSRRLAGGRDTQYF
>.|TRBJ1-6|.|TRBV7-9
TGTGCCAGCAGCTTACGGGGCCCCTATAATTCACCCCTCCACTTT
CASSLRGPYNSPLHF
>.|TRBJ2-3|few|TRBV12-3/TRBV12-4
TGTGCCAGCACTTCCCGACTTGATACGCAGTATTTT
CASTSRLDTQYF
>TRBD1|TRBJ2-4|.|TRBV28
TGTGCCAGCAGGGGGACAGGTGTCAAAAACATTCAGTACTTC
CASRGTGVKNIQYF
>.|TRBJ2-7|.|TRBV6-6
TGTGCCAGCAGTACTTCTCGCCCCGAGCAGTACTTC
CASSTSRPEQYF
>TRBD2|TRBJ2-1|few|TRBV4-1
TGCGCCAGCAGCCCCGTATTAGCGGGGGGATCCAATGAGCAGTTCTTC
CASSPVLAGGSNEQFF
>.|TRBJ1-5|large|TRBV27
TGTGCCAGCAGTTTCGGGGGTAACAATCAGCCCCAGCATTTT
CASSFGGNNQPQHF
>.|TRBJ2-1|few|TRBV7-2
TGTGCCAGCAGCTTGAGACCCCCTGGCAATGAGCAGTTCTTC
CASSLRPPGNEQFF
>.|TRBJ1-1|.|TRBV6-2/TRBV6-3
TGTGCCAGCAGTTACTCAGGGAGGACTGAAGCTTTCTTT
CASSYSGRTEAFF
>TRBD1|TRBJ2-3|.|TRBV5-1
TGCGCCAGCAGGCAGGAACAGGGGCTAGCAGATACGCAGTATTTT
CASRQEQGLADTQYF
>TRBD1|TRBJ1-5|few|TRBV6-6
TGTGCCAGCACACAAGGGACAGGCGGGCTTCGCAATCAGCCCCAGCATTTT
CASTQGTGGLRNQPQHF
>.|TRBJ2-7|.|TRBV6-5
TGTGCCAGCAGGACGGGGACCTACGAGCAGTACTTC
CASRTGTYEQYF